The next 14 T cell receptor beta chains were all read from a single sample in a study of blood T cell repertoires in COVID-19. Generated by immunoSEQ multiplex PCR, the TCRdb table keeps only in-frame clones and is missing some. Altogether fewer than 85,000 clones are present, roughly 70% being singletons, with the ten largest covering 2.6%. Sequences were obtained from peripheral blood. The receptors originated from a human donor with acute or convalescent COVID-19. The donor label of this sample is uncertain.

This clone is labeled medium-sized (0.01 to 0.1%). This chain connects TRBV19 to TRBJ2-3; 10 bases line up with TRBD2. Trimming at V came to 1 base and at J to 3 bases, leaving 4 bases not matched to a gene. Germline values: CDR1 LNHDA, CDR2 SQIVND (reference sequence). The CDR3 runs 16 residues. The CDR3 DNA reads TGTGCCAGTAGTATAGGAGGGACTAGCGCGACAGATACGCAGTATTTT. Protein: CASSIGGTSATDTQYF.

The rearrangement joins TRBV28 to TRBJ1-3, with D tentatively TRBD1 (6 bases). The germline V gene encodes CDR1 MDHEN and CDR2 SYDVKM. This CDR3 is built from 12 residues. Trimming removed 6 bases at V and 8 bases at J, with 11 bases between. The CDR3 here is CASRDSWDTIYF. In DNA, the CDR3 is TGTGCCAGCAGGGACAGCTGGGACACCATATATTTT.

J is TRBJ2-3 and V is TRBV6-5; 7 bases line up with TRBD1. The V and J ends lost 6 bases and 1 base, in that order; junction bases with no gene match: 7. The CDR3 runs to 15 residues. Germline CDR1 is MNHEY and CDR2 is SVGAGI. CDR3 loop: CASRVPGQRTDTQYF. The CDR3 nucleotides read TGTGCCAGCAGAGTCCCGGGACAGCGCACAGATACGCAGTATTTT.

The rearrangement joins TRBV27 to TRBJ1-6; 9 positions agree with TRBD1. Germline V gene data show CDR1 as MNHEY and CDR2 as SMNVEV (reference sequence). The CDR3 runs to 14 residues. The junction had 7 bases not matched to a gene; V was cut back by 5 bases and J by 11 bases. Here the CDR3 DNA reads TGTGCCAGCAGTACGACAGGGGGTACTCCACCCCTCCACTTT. It translates to CASSTTGGTPPLHF.

The rearrangement uses TRBV2 and TRBJ1-5, with D possibly being TRBD1 (6 bases). V lost 7 bases to trimming and J lost 0 bases, with 13 bases between them. This CDR3 is 15 amino acids long. The germline CDR1 and CDR2 sequences are SNHLY and FYNNEI. The CDR3 DNA reads TGTGCCAGCACGAGACAGGTCGATAGCAATCAGCCCCAGCATTTT. Protein sequence: CASTRQVDSNQPQHF.

The rearrangement uses TRBV5-4 and TRBJ2-5, with D maybe TRBD1 (6 bases). V lost 0 bases and J 2 bases, leaving 11 bases between the germline ends. Germline assignment: CDR1 SGHNT and CDR2 YYREEE (reference sequence). The CDR3 is 15 residues long. The CDR3 loop reads CASSLGQALQETQYF. The CDR3 DNA reads TGTGCCAGCAGCTTGGGACAGGCGCTGCAAGAGACCCAGTACTTC.

The chain carries TRBV19 and TRBJ1-4; D is unresolved. Trimming took 7 bases from V and 8 from J, leaving 14 bases between them. Germline assignment: CDR1 LNHDA and CDR2 SQIVND (reference sequence). The CDR3 extends over 13 amino acids. CDR3 sequence reads: CASTNRAGEKLFF. The DNA for the CDR3 is TGTGCCAGTACCAACCGGGCGGGGGAAAAACTGTTTTTT. Together with reference TRBV19 and TRBJ1-4, the CDR3 gives the full variable domain: DGGITQSPKYLFRKEGQNVTLSCEQNLNHDAMYWYRQDPGQGLRLIYYSQIVNDFQKGDIAEGYSVSREKKESFPLTVTSAQKNPTAFYLCASTNRAGEKLFFGSGTQLSVL.

The CDR3 sequence is CSVDGTASSYGYTF. The CDR3 DNA reads as TGCAGCGTTGACGGGACAGCCTCCTCCTATGGCTACACCTTC. The chain joins TRBV29-1 to TRBJ1-2, with 7 bases fitting TRBD1. Germline values: CDR1 SQVTM, CDR2 ANQGSEA. V dropped 3 bases and J dropped 4; count of bases not matched to a gene: 8. CDR3 length: 14 amino acids.

This clone turned up a few times. This chain joins TRBV18 and TRBJ2-4; D possibly corresponds to TRBD1 (8 bases). There are 17 residues in the CDR3. In germline, CDR1 is KGHSH, CDR2 LQKENI. V was trimmed by 3 bases and J by 0 bases, leaving 15 bases between them. CDR3 sequence (DNA): TGTGCCAGCTCACCGGTACAGGGGGGGCTAGCCAAAAACATTCAGTACTTC. Encoded protein: CASSPVQGGLAKNIQYF.

The rearrangement uses TRBV9 and TRBJ2-2; 8 bases are a match to TRBD2. The CDR3 totals 16 residues. Germline V gives CDR1 SGDLS, CDR2 YYNGEE. J was trimmed by 5 bases and V by 4 bases; bases with no gene match: 10. The CDR3 spells CASSIREGQRTGELFF. The DNA for the CDR3 is TGTGCCAGCAGCATACGGGAGGGCCAAAGGACCGGGGAGCTGTTTTTT. The variable domain in full, with the rest retrieved from reference TRBV9 and TRBJ2-2, is DSGVTQTPKHLITATGQRVTLRCSPRSGDLSVYWYQQSLDQGLQFLIQYYNGEERAKGNILERFSAQQFPDLHSELNLSSLELGDSALYFCASSIREGQRTGELFFGEGSRLTVL.

The chain uses TRBV6-4 and TRBJ1-6; D unresolved. The ends were cut back, 4 bases at V and 0 bases at J, with 7 bases in the middle. The CDR3 loop spans 15 amino acids. The germline CDR1 and CDR2 sequences are MRHNA and SNTAGT. The CDR3 loop is CASSVGSSYNSPLHF. In DNA, the CDR3 is TGTGCCAGCAGTGTGGGGAGCTCCTATAATTCACCCCTCCACTTT.

The V and J genes are TRBV18 and TRBJ1-4; D ambiguous. Germline V gene sequence: CDR1 KGHSH, CDR2 LQKENI. The CDR3 totals 14 residues. V lost 3 bases and J 7 bases, leaving 12 bases between the germline ends. Here the CDR3 DNA reads TGTGCCAGCTCACCGTACAACTCGGGTGAAAAACTGTTTTTT. Amino acids: CASSPYNSGEKLFF.

The rearrangement joins TRBV6-2 or TRBV6-3 to TRBJ1-2; D is possibly TRBD1 (5 bases). The CDR3 extends over 12 amino acids. Germline V gives CDR1 MNHEY, CDR2 SVGEGT. Trimming left V 4 bases short and J 3 bases short, with 6 bases between. The chain's CDR3 is CASSSTDYGYTF. The CDR3 DNA reads as TGTGCCAGCAGTTCGACAGACTATGGCTACACCTTC.

This chain connects TRBV6-5 to TRBJ1-2; TRBD1 aligns across 9 bases. CDR3 length: 14 residues. Germline V gene data show CDR1 as MNHEY and CDR2 as SVGAGI. With 6 bases clipped from V and 6 bases from J, the junction kept 8 bases outside the gene matches. Here the CDR3 DNA reads TGTGCCAGCAGGGACACAGGGGGCGACAATGGCTACACCTTC. Protein product: CASRDTGGDNGYTF.